This T cell receptor (beta chain) was sequenced in a study of T cell responses to AZD1222 COVID-19 vaccine. Turning to the study itself: Researchers grouped second doses given at about 4 or about 12 weeks into one pool.

This CDR3 has 15 residues. J was trimmed by 2 bases and V by 5 bases; bases with no gene match: 7. Germline V gene lookup returns CDR1 SGHVS and CDR2 FNYEAQ. TCRdb keeps only in-frame clones here, not all; method: immunoSEQ multiplex PCR. This table has more than 85,000 clones, 80% to 90% appearing once. This chain links TRBV7-6 with TRBJ2-7; TRBD1 matches 9 bases. The receptor was derived from an adult in good health. Sequenced material: peripheral blood, taken on day 0 of AZD1222 vaccination. For the CDR3, the DNA is TGTGCCAGCAGCGCCCAGACAGGGGGACCCTACGAGCAGTACTTC. It is translated as CASSAQTGGPYEQYF.